These 20 T cell receptor beta chains were all obtained from the same sample, sequenced in a study of T cell repertoires in cytomegalovirus infection. TCRdb reprocessed the reads with MiXCR, giving one entry per CDR3 protein. The profile shows around 740,000 distinct CDR3 sequences, roughly 36% of them singletons. What was sequenced was PBMCs. These receptors came from a human donor in good health (CMV status not recorded). Some clones in this sample may be carry-over from other donors' samples.

This clonotype was seen a few times. At one boundary the junction diverges from the germline segment, which might be a read error. The chain employs TRBV2 and TRBJ2-7, with a possible D match to TRBD1 (6 bases). CDR1 and CDR2 (germline): SNHLY, FYNNEI. CDR3 length equals 15 residues. The CDR3 DNA reads as TGTGCCAGCAGGGAAGGACAGCCGAGCTCCTACGAGCAGTACTTC. Translation: CASREGQPSSYEQYF.

This sequence joins TRBV7-8 and TRBJ2-6; 8 nucleotides line up with TRBD1. CDR1 and CDR2 (germline): SGHVS, FQNEAQ. The CDR3 consists of 18 residues. V was clipped by 3 bases and J by 0 bases; unmatched bases: 7. CDR3 coding DNA: TGTGCCAGCAGCTTCTCCCGGGACAGGAACTCTGGGGCCAACGTCCTGACTTTC. This translates into CASSFSRDRNSGANVLTF. Looking up the rest from reference TRBV7-8 and TRBJ2-6 gives the full variable domain: GAGVSQSPRYKVAKRGQDVALRCDPISGHVSLFWYQQALGQGPEFLTYFQNEAQLDKSGLPSDRFFAERPEGSVSTLKIQRTQQEDSAVYLCASSFSRDRNSGANVLTFGAGSRLTVL.

As for this clonotype: Lacking the conserved final phenylalanine or tryptophan, this CDR3 likely reflects a read error. Because the CDR3's place on the DNA is in doubt, the DNA is left out and the CDR3 is given as listed by TCRdb. The CDR3 protein is CASSLPRAYGYSV. The chain uses TRBV7-2 and TRBJ1-2. The germline gives CDR1 SGHTA, CDR2 FQGNSA. The CDR3 contains 13 residues when both ends are counted.

This chain joins TRBV12-3 or TRBV12-4 and TRBJ1-5; no definite D call. The CDR3 spans 13 residues. Trimming pared 5 bases from V and 7 bases from J, leaving 12 bases between. CDR3 sequence (DNA): TGTGCCAGCAGTCCCTTCCACAAGCAGCCCCAGCATTTT. It translates to CASSPFHKQPQHF.

The V and J genes are TRBV7-3 and TRBJ1-1, with TRBD1 matching 8 bases. CDR3 size: 14 residues. Germline assignment: CDR1 SGHTA and CDR2 FQGTGA. J was trimmed by 3 bases and V by 4 bases; bases with no gene match: 4. The CDR3 loop is CASSSTGGDTEAFF. DNA for the CDR3: TGTGCCAGCAGCTCTACAGGGGGGGACACTGAAGCTTTCTTT.

This clonotype was counted at least ten times. This chain links TRBV27 with TRBJ2-7; 9 bases are shared with TRBD1. The V segment lost 6 bases and the J segment 3 bases; nucleotides outside the gene matches: 9. The CDR3 length is 15 residues. Germline CDR1 is MNHEY and CDR2 is SMNVEV (reference sequence). CDR3 nucleotide sequence: TGTGCCAGCAGCCGAACAGGGGGCAGGAGCTACGAGCAGTACTTC. As protein: CASSRTGGRSYEQYF.

The table lists this clonotype with a few counts. The J gene is TRBJ2-2, the V gene TRBV7-6, with D possibly matching TRBD2 (5 bases). V was trimmed by 1 base and J by 0 bases, leaving 9 bases between them. Germline V lookup: CDR1 SGHVS, CDR2 FNYEAQ. CDR3 length: 16 residues. The CDR3 bases are TGTGCCAGCAGCTTAGTGAGGGTCTCGAACACCGGGGAGCTGTTTTTT. The encoded protein is CASSLVRVSNTGELFF.

Only a few counts were recorded for this clonotype. CDR3 bases: TGTGCCAGCAGTCGAACCGGGACATTGTATGGCTACACCTTC. The encoded protein is CASSRTGTLYGYTF. The chain has TRBV27 and TRBJ1-2; maybe TRBD1 (6 bases). The ends were cut back, 5 bases at V and 5 bases at J, with 15 bases in the middle. The CDR3 has 14 amino acids. Germline V gene data show CDR1 as MNHEY and CDR2 as SMNVEV (reference sequence).

The chain combines TRBV6-1 with TRBJ1-1, with a possible D match to TRBD1 (5 bases). V lost 7 bases, J lost 4 bases, and 22 bases lay in between. Germline assignment: CDR1 MNHNS and CDR2 SASEGT. The CDR3 is 16 residues long. Here the CDR3 reads CASTLSGGGMGTEAFF. CDR3 nucleotides: TGTGCCAGCACCTTGTCCGGCGGGGGTATGGGCACTGAAGCTTTCTTT.

The chain uses TRBV19 and TRBJ1-5; TRBD1 agrees at 10 bases. The CDR3 spans 13 residues. Germline V lookup: CDR1 LNHDA, CDR2 SQIVND (reference sequence). CDR3 in DNA: TGTGCTTCAAGGGGACAGGGGATTCAGCCCCAGCATTTT. Translating it yields CASRGQGIQPQHF. The full variable domain, rest sourced from reference TRBV19 and TRBJ1-5, is DGGITQSPKYLFRKEGQNVTLSCEQNLNHDAMYWYRQDPGQGLRLIYYSQIVNDFQKGDIAEGYSVSREKKESFPLTVTSAQKNPTAFYLCASRGQGIQPQHFGDGTRLSIL.

CDR3 bases: TGTGCCAGCAGCTTGGCGGTTGGGGTATACGAGCAGTACTTC. Protein: CASSLAVGVYEQYF. This chain links TRBV5-8 with TRBJ2-7; D is ambiguous. Trimming took 0 bases from V and 4 from J, leaving 11 bases between them. CDR3 length equals 14 residues. Looked up from germline, CDR1 is SGHTS and CDR2 is YDEGEE.

CDR3 sequence reads: CASSFRLTGELFF. The CDR3 nucleotides are TGTGCCAGCAGCTTTAGACTTACCGGGGAGCTGTTTTTT. This sequence joins TRBV11-2 and TRBJ2-2; D gene ambiguous. Germline V gives CDR1 SGHAT, CDR2 FQNNGV. V was trimmed by 3 bases and J by 5 bases, leaving 7 bases between them. The CDR3 runs 13 residues.

The chain couples TRBV5-1 to TRBJ2-3; the D gene could be TRBD1 or TRBD2 (5 bases each). The CDR3 is 16 amino acids. Looked up from germline, CDR1 is SGHRS and CDR2 is YFSETQ. Trimming took off 3 bases at V and 0 bases at J, with 14 bases between the two ends. The CDR3, as DNA: TGCGCCAGCAGCTCTACCCGGGACGGAAGCACAGATACGCAGTATTTT. Protein sequence: CASSSTRDGSTDTQYF.

The V call is TRBV4-3, the J call TRBJ2-7; 9 bases align to TRBD2. V lost 1 base and J lost 1; bases outside the gene matches: 2. The CDR3 loop spans 15 amino acids. Germline assignment: CDR1 LGHNA and CDR2 YSLEER. CDR3 in DNA: TGCGCCAGCAGCCAAGGGACTAGCGCTTCCTACGAGCAGTACTTC. As protein: CASSQGTSASYEQYF.

The chain couples TRBV28 to TRBJ1-1; D not certain. Germline V gives CDR1 MDHEN, CDR2 SYDVKM. This CDR3 region has 13 residues. The V end lost 7 bases, the J end lost 4 bases, and 13 bases lay between the germline ends. In DNA form, the CDR3 reads TGTGCCAGCAACGTGGGGTTGAGCACTGAAGCTTTCTTT. It codes for CASNVGLSTEAFF.

Concerning this clonotype itself: At one end, the junction sequence differs from germline, possibly due to a read error. This chain joins TRBV12-3 or TRBV12-4 and TRBJ1-4, with a tentative D call TRBD1 (6 bases). The CDR3 sequence is 14 residues long. As DNA, the CDR3 is TGTTCCAGCAGTATCAACAGGGTGCAAGGGGAACTGTTTTTT. Its protein is CSSSINRVQGELFF.

This clonotype appeared a few times. The chain recombines TRBV20-1 with TRBJ1-4; 10 nucleotides match TRBD1. Germline V gene data show CDR1 as DFQATT and CDR2 as SNEGSKA (reference sequence). The CDR3 length is 13 residues. J gave up 8 bases and V 6 bases, and 6 bases lay outside the gene matches. The CDR3 region has the DNA TGCAGTGCACAAGGACAGGGGGGGGAAAAACTGTTTTTT. Its protein is CSAQGQGGEKLFF.

This clonotype showed up just a few times. V gene TRBV4-1 combines with J gene TRBJ2-7; 8 bases align to TRBD1. This CDR3 is 16 amino acids long. CDR1 is MGHRA and CDR2 is YSYEKL in the germline V gene. Unmatched junction bases numbered 8, after V lost 3 bases and J lost 1 base. The CDR3 nucleotides are TGCGCCAGCAGCCACCTAAGACAGGGGCAATCCTACGAGCAGTACTTC. As protein: CASSHLRQGQSYEQYF.

There are a few counts of this clonotype. CDR3 sequence (DNA): TGTGCCAGCAGTTTAAGCCGGACTAGCGTGTACAATGAGCAGTTCTTC. Translation: CASSLSRTSVYNEQFF. The chain links TRBV12-3 or TRBV12-4 to TRBJ2-1, with 9 nucleotides matching TRBD2. Trimming took 2 bases from V and 4 from J; bases not matched to a gene: 6. The CDR3 extends over 16 amino acids.

This sequence joins TRBV20-1 and TRBJ1-5, with TRBD1 matching over 7 bases. Germline lookup yields CDR1 DFQATT and CDR2 SNEGSKA (reference sequence). CDR3 length: 13 amino acids. The V gene end was trimmed by 0 bases and the J gene end by 9 bases; junction bases not matched to a gene: 5. CDR3 nucleotide sequence: TGCAGTGCTAGAGATCAGGGGGTTGGGCCCCAGCATTTT. The encoded protein is CSARDQGVGPQHF.